This T cell receptor (beta chain) was observed in a study of T-cell memory formation after mild COVID-19. A few counts support this clonotype. TCRdb fed the 5' RACE reads into MiXCR, producing one record per CDR3 protein. Of 110,000 to 150,000 distinct CDR3 sequences listed, 11% to 15% are singletons. The germline V and J ends were trimmed by 7 bases and 7 bases, with 11 bases remaining between them. Germline CDR1 is SEHNR and CDR2 is FQNEAQ (reference sequence). This CDR3 region has 12 residues. Sequences were obtained from PBMCs or a T cell subset sorted from them (not recorded which). The clonotype comes from an adult woman who had mild COVID-19 (a few samples of this study predate the infection). Cell type and time point are not known. The chain links TRBV7-9 to TRBJ2-1; no firm D call. DNA of the CDR3: TGTGCCAGCACCCCAGAGGATAATGAGCAGTTCTTC. Translating it yields CASTPEDNEQFF. Based on the CDR3 plus reference TRBV7-9 and TRBJ2-1, the full variable domain is DTGVSQNPRHKITKRGQNVTFRCDPISEHNRLYWYRQTLGQGPEFLTYFQNEAQLEKSRLLSDRFSAERPKGSFSTLEIQRTEQGDSAMYLCASTPEDNEQFFGPGTRLTVL.